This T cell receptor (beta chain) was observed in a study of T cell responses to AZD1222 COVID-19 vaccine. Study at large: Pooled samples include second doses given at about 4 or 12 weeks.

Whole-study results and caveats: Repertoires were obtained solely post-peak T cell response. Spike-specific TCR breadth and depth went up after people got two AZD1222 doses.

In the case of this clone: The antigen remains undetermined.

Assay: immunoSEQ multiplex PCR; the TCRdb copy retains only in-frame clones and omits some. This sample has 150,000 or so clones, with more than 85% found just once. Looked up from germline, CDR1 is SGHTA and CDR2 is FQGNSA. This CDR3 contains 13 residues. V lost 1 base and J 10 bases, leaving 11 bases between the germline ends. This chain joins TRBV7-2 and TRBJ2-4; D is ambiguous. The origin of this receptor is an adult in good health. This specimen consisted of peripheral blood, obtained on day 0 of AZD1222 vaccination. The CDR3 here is CASSLEVGKIQYF. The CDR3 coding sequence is TGTGCCAGCAGCTTAGAGGTAGGGAAGATTCAGTACTTC.